The 22 T cell receptor beta chains below all came from one sample that was sequenced in a study of T cells in Graves' hyperthyroidism and ophthalmopathy (dated by TCRdb to about 2019). Libraries came from multiplex PCR. The instrument given in TCRdb is Illumina HiSeq 2000. The TCR beta CDR3 regions were amplified from RNA transcripts. The TCR CDR3 was subjected to a first round of RT-PCR using the HTBI primer set and the Qiagen OneStep RT-PCR kit. The public reads were reprocessed in TCRdb via fastp at Q25 and MiXCR, keeping in-frame beta chains. Each record represents a unique CDR3 protein, reported with the most common genes and DNA among its rows. The sample data list roughly 24,000 distinct CDR3 sequences, and roughly 45% of these were observed just once. About 9.3% of the sample is held by the ten biggest clonotypes. The sequencing input was blood. The receptors shown here come from a woman in her twenties or thirties with Graves' hyperthyroidism.

This clonotype occurred many times. V and J are TRBV11-1 and TRBJ2-6, with a tentative D call TRBD1 (5 bases). CDR3 length equals 16 residues. Between the trimmed V and J ends, which lost 3 bases and 2 bases, there was a span of 11 bases. Germline CDR1 and CDR2: SGHAT and FQDESV (reference sequence). The DNA for the CDR3 is TGTGCCAGCAGCTTCACAGGATGGGCTGGGGCCAACGTCCTGACTTTC. Amino acid sequence: CASSFTGWAGANVLTF.

CDR3 residues: CASRDGYTGELFF. The CDR3 DNA sequence: TGTGCCAGTCGGGACGGATACACCGGGGAGCTGTTTTTT. V and J are TRBV2 and TRBJ2-2; either TRBD1 or TRBD2 may supply D (5 bases each). CDR1 SNHLY and CDR2 FYNNEI come from the germline V gene. V lost 9 bases and J 3 bases, leaving 11 bases between the germline ends. CDR3 length equals 13 residues. Full variable domain (outside the CDR3, taken from reference TRBV2 and TRBJ2-2): EPEVTQTPSHQVTQMGQEVILRCVPISNHLYFYWYRQILGQKVEFLVSFYNNEISEKSEIFDDQFSVERPDGSNFTLKIRSTKLEDSAMYFCASRDGYTGELFFGEGSRLTVL.

The gene calls are TRBV5-6 and TRBJ1-2; D ambiguous. Deletions cut 1 base from V and 8 bases from J, with 9 bases between. The length of the CDR3 is 12 residues. In germline, CDR1 is SGHDT, CDR2 YYEEEE. The CDR3 spells CASSLTGRGYTF. DNA of the CDR3: TGTGCCAGCAGCTTGACGGGAAGGGGCTACACCTTC.

The rearrangement links TRBV10-3 to TRBJ2-7, with 8 bases lining up with TRBD2. V shed 6 bases, J shed 1 base, and the junction held 5 bases outside the gene matches. Germline CDR1 is ENHRY and CDR2 is SYGVKD. The length of the CDR3 is 14 residues. The CDR3 nucleotides read TGTGCCATCAGCCGAGCGGGGGAGTCCTACGAGCAGTACTTC. Encoded protein: CAISRAGESYEQYF.

This rearrangement joins TRBV24-1 to TRBJ1-2; no reliable D call. The germline V gene encodes CDR1 KGHDR and CDR2 SFDVKD. The CDR3 contains 21 residues. V dropped 5 bases and J dropped 0 bases, with 30 bases sitting between them. CDR3 nucleotides: TGTGCCACCAGTGTCCCTTTTAGAGTGGCCATATTCTTATGTGCTAACTATGGCTACACCTTC. It is translated as CATSVPFRVAIFLCANYGYTF.

V and J are TRBV9 and TRBJ1-4, with D hard to call. V lost 9 bases and J lost 8, with 5 bases in between. The V gene's germline CDR1 is SGDLS and CDR2 YYNGEE. This CDR3 is built from 9 residues. The CDR3 spells CAMGEKLFF. Here the CDR3 DNA reads TGTGCCATGGGGGAAAAACTGTTTTTT.

Remarks on this clonotype: No conserved phenylalanine or tryptophan is present at the end of the CDR3, so a read error is the likely explanation. This sequence joins TRBV20-1 and TRBJ2-5; unclear D gene. The CDR3 runs 13 residues. Germline CDR1 DFQATT, CDR2 SNEGSKA (reference sequence). Trimming left V 0 bases short and J 7 bases short, with 12 bases between. The CDR3 reads CSARDQRSGTQYL. The CDR3 DNA reads as TGCAGTGCTAGAGATCAACGGTCGGGGACCCAGTACCTC.

This clonotype was detected many times. The rearrangement links TRBV9 to TRBJ2-3; a weak D match, TRBD1 (5 bases). The V and J ends lost 2 bases and 1 base respectively, with 8 bases between them. Germline lookup yields CDR1 SGDLS and CDR2 YYNGEE. The CDR3 is 14 amino acids. CDR3 nucleotides: TGTGCCAGCAGCGTCCTCAGGGGCACAGATACGCAGTATTTT. Amino acids: CASSVLRGTDTQYF.

There are a few counts of this clonotype. The V gene is TRBV10-3, the J gene TRBJ1-5; D not certain. Deletions cut 4 bases from V and 3 bases from J, with 7 bases between. Germline V gene lookup returns CDR1 ENHRY and CDR2 SYGVKD. This CDR3 has 13 amino acids. The CDR3 region has the DNA TGTGCCATCAGTGCGATGCCCAATCAGCCCCAGCATTTT. It is translated as CAISAMPNQPQHF.

About this clonotype: Relative to the germline gene, one junction end is altered; a read error may explain this. The CDR3 bases are TGTGCCGGCAGTGAACATAGGACCGAGCAGTACTTC. Translating it yields CAGSEHRTEQYF. The chain employs TRBV6-1 and TRBJ2-7; D is undetermined. The CDR3 loop spans 12 amino acids. Germline loops: CDR1 MNHNS, CDR2 SASEGT.

In this sample, this clonotype turned up many times. V and J are TRBV3-1 and TRBJ2-5; 7 bases match TRBD2. This CDR3 region has 16 residues. CDR1 and CDR2 (germline): LGHDT, YNNKEL (reference sequence). J gave up 3 bases and V 5 bases, and 12 bases lay outside the gene matches. CDR3 sequence reads: CASSTLLADIKETQYF. DNA of the CDR3: TGTGCCAGCAGCACCCTCCTAGCGGACATAAAAGAGACCCAGTACTTC.

In its sample, this clonotype was seen many times. V is TRBV7-9 and J is TRBJ2-7, with 7 positions matching TRBD1. The J segment lost 3 bases and the V segment lost 3 bases, leaving 5 bases of the junction unmatched. Germline CDR1 SEHNR, CDR2 FQNEAQ (reference sequence). The CDR3 runs 14 residues. The CDR3 nucleotides are TGTGCCAGCAGCTTCCCGGGACAGAGCTACGAGCAGTACTTC. Translated: CASSFPGQSYEQYF. Combining the CDR3 with reference TRBV7-9 and TRBJ2-7 gives the whole variable domain DTGVSQNPRHKITKRGQNVTFRCDPISEHNRLYWYRQTLGQGPEFLTYFQNEAQLEKSRLLSDRFSAERPKGSFSTLEIQRTEQGDSAMYLCASSFPGQSYEQYFGPGTRLTVT.

Ten or more counts support this clonotype. This rearrangement joins TRBV6-5 to TRBJ1-6; no definite D call. Trimming took 6 bases from V and 8 from J, leaving 8 bases between them. The germline V gene encodes CDR1 MNHEY and CDR2 SVGAGI. The CDR3 is made up of 12 amino acids. The chain's CDR3 is CASSPPDSPLHF. CDR3 coding DNA: TGTGCCAGCAGCCCGCCCGATTCACCCCTCCACTTT.

There are many counts of this clonotype. The chain has TRBV3-1 and TRBJ2-7; 12 bases are a match to TRBD2. Germline V CDR1 and CDR2: LGHDT, YNNKEL (reference sequence). Losses at the gene ends were 5 bases for V and 3 bases for J; bases not matched to a gene: 2. The CDR3 totals 14 residues. CDR3 nucleotides: TGTGCCAGCAGCACGACTAGCGGGAGCTACGAGCAGTACTTC. This gives the protein CASSTTSGSYEQYF.

This clonotype was found a few times. The rearrangement links TRBV20-1 to TRBJ2-7; weak D call: TRBD2 (5 bases). CDR3 length: 17 amino acids. V was cut by 3 bases and J by 5 bases, with 26 bases left in between. CDR1 and CDR2 from the germline V gene are DFQATT and SNEGSKA (reference sequence). As DNA, the CDR3 is TGCAGTGCTAGGGATATCCCCGGGGAGTCGGTGCGTGACGAGCAGTACTTC. It yields the protein CSARDIPGESVRDEQYF.

In this sample, this clonotype turned up many times. The chain carries TRBV12-3 or TRBV12-4 and TRBJ1-6, with D perhaps TRBD1 (5 bases). V was cut by 3 bases and J by 9 bases, with 18 bases left in between. The CDR3 contains 16 residues. DNA for the CDR3: TGTGCCAGCAGTTTCCGATTTGGGGGTGAAGGTTCACCCCTCCACTTT. It specifies CASSFRFGGEGSPLHF.

This clonotype was seen only once. This chain links TRBV20-1 with TRBJ2-3, with D possibly matching TRBD2 (6 bases). Germline CDR1 is DFQATT and CDR2 is SNEGSKA (reference sequence). The CDR3 is 15 residues long. V lost 6 bases to trimming and J lost 11 bases, with 27 bases between them. CDR3 amino acids: CSAPPGLGGYYEQYF. For the CDR3, the DNA is TGCAGTGCCCCCCCGGGGCTCGGGGGTTACTACGAGCAGTATTTT.

As to this clonotype: The germline gene is not matched at one end of the junction; a read error may be the cause. V gene TRBV9 combines with J gene TRBJ2-1; 8 nucleotides line up with TRBD1. In germline, CDR1 is SGDLS, CDR2 YYNGEE. This CDR3 region has 15 residues. The CDR3 is CACSVETGVGNEQFF. Written as DNA, the CDR3 is TGTGCCTGCAGCGTAGAGACAGGGGTGGGCAATGAGCAGTTCTTC.

The rearrangement joins TRBV7-2 to TRBJ1-1; 10 bases fit TRBD1. The CDR3 extends over 15 amino acids. Germline values: CDR1 SGHTA, CDR2 FQGNSA. V shed 7 bases, J shed 4 bases, and the junction held 9 bases outside the gene matches. CDR3 amino acids: CASNPRTGGTTEAFF. CDR3 DNA: TGTGCCAGCAACCCGAGGACAGGGGGGACCACTGAAGCTTTCTTT. Based on the CDR3 plus reference TRBV7-2 and TRBJ1-1, the full variable domain is GAGVSQSPSNKVTEKGKDVELRCDPISGHTALYWYRQSLGQGLEFLIYFQGNSAPDKSGLPSDRFSAERTGGSVSTLTIQRTQQEDSAVYLCASNPRTGGTTEAFFGQGTRLTVV.

This clonotype is judged medium-sized. The rearrangement links TRBV19 to TRBJ2-7, with D hard to call. Per germline, CDR1 LNHDA and CDR2 SQIVND (reference sequence). The V and J ends lost 3 bases and 2 bases respectively, with 11 bases between them. The CDR3 runs to 14 residues. The CDR3 DNA is TGTGCCAGTAGTATTGAACTGCGTGCCTACGAGCAGTACTTC. The encoded protein is CASSIELRAYEQYF. Full variable domain (missing parts from reference TRBV19 and TRBJ2-7): DGGITQSPKYLFRKEGQNVTLSCEQNLNHDAMYWYRQDPGQGLRLIYYSQIVNDFQKGDIAEGYSVSREKKESFPLTVTSAQKNPTAFYLCASSIELRAYEQYFGPGTRLTVT.

The V call is TRBV7-9, the J call TRBJ1-2, with 9 bases identical to TRBD1. Germline lookup yields CDR1 SEHNR and CDR2 FQNEAQ (reference sequence). V shed 5 bases, J shed 6 bases, and the junction held 4 bases outside the gene matches. There are 13 residues in the CDR3. The CDR3 reads CASSLGQGDGYTF. The CDR3, as DNA: TGTGCCAGCAGCCTGGGACAGGGAGATGGCTACACCTTC.

Points on this clonotype: The conserved closing phenylalanine or tryptophan is absent in this CDR3, likely reflecting a read error. The chain recombines TRBV7-2 with TRBJ2-1; D unclear. The germline gives CDR1 SGHTA, CDR2 FQGNSA. V lost 3 bases and J lost 8, with 5 bases in between. The CDR3 spans 11 residues. CDR3 nucleotides: TGTGCCAGCAGCTTCATTCATGAGCAGTTCTCC. Its translation: CASSFIHEQFS.